Presented here are 9 T cell receptor beta chains from one specimen sequenced in a study of shared clonotypes between healthy human individuals. Only CD45RO-negative cells positively selected for CCR7 counted as naive CD8 cells, so terminally differentiated effector memory CD45RA+ cells were excluded. Profiled with immunoSEQ multiplex PCR; TCRdb holds only in-frame clones, not every one. Among millions of clones listed, more than 85% were seen once. Source material: naive CD8+ T cells from PBMCs. Every receptor here comes from a man aged 18 to 29 in good health. Some clones in this sample may be carry-over from other donors' samples.

The V gene is TRBV7-9, the J gene TRBJ2-3; D remains ambiguous. V gave up 4 bases and J gave up 0 bases, with 11 bases separating them. The CDR3 runs to 15 residues. Germline assignment: CDR1 SEHNR and CDR2 FQNEAQ (reference sequence). The CDR3 protein is CASSSFWGSTDTQYF. The CDR3 DNA reads as TGTGCCAGCAGCTCCTTTTGGGGAAGCACAGATACGCAGTATTTT.

CDR3 coding DNA: TGTGCCATCAGTGGAAAGGGAGGCACCACCTACGAGCAGTACTTC. This sequence encodes CAISGKGGTTYEQYF. The chain employs TRBV10-3 and TRBJ2-7, with D perhaps TRBD2 (6 bases). The CDR3 contains 15 residues. CDR1 and CDR2 from the germline V gene are ENHRY and SYGVKD. V gave up 4 bases and J gave up 2 bases, with 15 bases separating them.

V usage is TRBV7-9 and J usage is TRBJ2-2; either TRBD1 or TRBD2 may fit D (5 bases each). V lost 7 bases to trimming and J lost 10 bases, with 19 bases between them. The CDR3 is 14 residues long. CDR1 and CDR2 from the germline V gene are SEHNR and FQNEAQ (reference sequence). Here the CDR3 DNA reads TGTGCCAGCACCCCCCGGCAGGGAGTTGAGGAGCTGTTTTTT. As protein: CASTPRQGVEELFF.

The chain has TRBV30 and TRBJ2-3; 7 bases align to TRBD1. This CDR3 has 14 amino acids. The V gene end was trimmed by 1 base and the J gene end by 5 bases; junction bases not matched to a gene: 6. Per the germline V gene, CDR1 is GTSNPN and CDR2 is SVGIG (reference sequence). This CDR3 reads CAWSDRGPRDTQYF. CDR3 DNA sequence: TGTGCCTGGAGTGACAGGGGACCGAGAGATACGCAGTATTTT.

The chain employs TRBV27 and TRBJ1-3; tentative D call: TRBD1 (5 bases). The CDR3 runs to 19 residues. Trimming removed 6 bases from V and 4 bases from J, with 28 bases in between. Per germline, CDR1 MNHEY and CDR2 SMNVEV (reference sequence). CDR3: CASSLGHFPGCGAGNTIYF. For the CDR3, the DNA is TGTGCCAGCAGCTTAGGACATTTTCCTGGATGCGGCGCAGGAAACACCATATATTTT.

This chain joins TRBV4-3 and TRBJ2-2, with 8 bases lining up with TRBD2. This CDR3 has 18 amino acids. Germline-derived CDR1 and CDR2 are LGHNA and YSLEER. Germline trimming cut 0 bases from V and 1 base from J; bases unmatched to any gene: 7. CDR3 region: CASSQDRERERNTGELFF. The CDR3 nucleotides read TGCGCCAGCAGCCAAGATAGGGAGCGGGAGAGGAACACCGGGGAGCTGTTTTTT.

This sequence joins TRBV14 and TRBJ2-1; 10 bases line up with TRBD2. This CDR3 contains 15 residues. V shed 1 base, J shed 7 bases, and the junction held 4 bases outside the gene matches. The germline gives CDR1 SGHDN, CDR2 FVKESK. In DNA, the CDR3 is TGTGCCAGCAGCCAAGTACTAGCGGGATGGAATGAGCAGTTCTTC. Its translation is CASSQVLAGWNEQFF.

The V call is TRBV4-1, the J call TRBJ2-7; 10 nucleotides align to TRBD2. The CDR3 extends over 14 amino acids. Germline CDR1 and CDR2: MGHRA and YSYEKL. Trimming removed 7 bases from V and 3 bases from J; junction bases left unmatched: 6. The CDR3 DNA sequence: TGCGCCAGCACCGCCAGCGGGAGGGACTACGAGCAGTACTTC. Translated: CASTASGRDYEQYF.

The chain recombines TRBV5-6 with TRBJ2-7; a possible D gene is TRBD2 (5 bases). With 4 bases removed from V and 0 bases from J, the gap between germline ends came to 14 bases. Germline V gene data show CDR1 as SGHDT and CDR2 as YYEEEE. The CDR3 is 15 residues long. CDR3 sequence reads: CASSTRPGSSYEQYF. The CDR3, as DNA: TGTGCCAGCAGCACACGACCGGGGAGCTCCTACGAGCAGTACTTC.